This entry concerns a single T cell receptor (beta chain). Its antigen is undetermined. Investigators performed immunoSEQ version v3.0 at survey level. Sequencing aimed to cover about 40,000-55,000 T-cell genomes per sample. Clones were read by immunoSEQ multiplex PCR, and TCRdb kept only the in-frame ones, dropping some. The data hold 25,000 to 30,000 clones, with around 90% observed a single time. These data are taken from a study of long-term antiretroviral therapy in people with HIV. Findings and caveats of the study: It was observed that HIV repertoires exhibited narrower CDR3 length ranges than controls. The repertoire was dominated at all time points by clones expanded before ART. Blood sampling spanned 2004 to 2017, possibly under older ART regimens.

The CDR3 contains 14 residues. Trimming cost V 0 bases and J 3 bases, with 8 bases left between them. From germline, CDR1 is MNHEY and CDR2 SVGAGI. The source is a woman in her thirties or forties with HIV. Sequencing was performed on unsorted PBMCs, taken 5.2 years after starting antiretroviral therapy. The chain recombines TRBV6-5 with TRBJ1-2, with D unresolved. In nucleotides, the CDR3 is TGTGCCAGCAGTTACTCAGGCGGACACTATGGCTACACCTTC. Its translation: CASSYSGGHYGYTF.